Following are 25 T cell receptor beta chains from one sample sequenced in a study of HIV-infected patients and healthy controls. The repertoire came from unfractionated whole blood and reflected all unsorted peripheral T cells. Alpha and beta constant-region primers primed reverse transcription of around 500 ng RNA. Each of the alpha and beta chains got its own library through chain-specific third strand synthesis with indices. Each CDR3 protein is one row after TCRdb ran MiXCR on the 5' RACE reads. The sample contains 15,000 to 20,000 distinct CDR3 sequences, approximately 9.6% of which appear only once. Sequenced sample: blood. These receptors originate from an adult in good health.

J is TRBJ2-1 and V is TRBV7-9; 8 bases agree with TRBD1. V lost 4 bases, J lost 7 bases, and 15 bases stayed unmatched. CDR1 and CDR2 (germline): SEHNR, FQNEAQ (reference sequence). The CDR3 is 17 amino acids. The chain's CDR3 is CASSSRRMTGDSNEQFF. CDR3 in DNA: TGTGCCAGCAGCTCACGAAGAATGACAGGGGATAGTAATGAGCAGTTCTTC.

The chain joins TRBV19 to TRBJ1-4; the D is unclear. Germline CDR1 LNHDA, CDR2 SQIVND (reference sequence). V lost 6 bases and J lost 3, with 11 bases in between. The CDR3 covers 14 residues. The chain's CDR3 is CASRESGPNEKLFF. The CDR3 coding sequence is TGTGCCAGTAGAGAGAGTGGCCCTAATGAAAAACTGTTTTTT.

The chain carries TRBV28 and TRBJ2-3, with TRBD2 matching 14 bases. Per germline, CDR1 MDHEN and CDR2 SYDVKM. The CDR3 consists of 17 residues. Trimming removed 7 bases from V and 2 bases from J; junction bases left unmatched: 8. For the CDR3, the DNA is TGTGCCAGCACTACGGGACTAGCGGGAGCAGACACAGATACGCAGTATTTT. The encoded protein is CASTTGLAGADTDTQYF.

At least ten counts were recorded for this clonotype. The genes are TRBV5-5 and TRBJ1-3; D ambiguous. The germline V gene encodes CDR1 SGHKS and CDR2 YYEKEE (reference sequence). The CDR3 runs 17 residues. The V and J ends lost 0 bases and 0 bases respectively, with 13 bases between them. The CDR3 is CASSLASSRDSGNTIYF. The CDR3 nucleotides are TGTGCCAGCAGCTTGGCCAGTTCGCGGGACTCTGGAAACACCATATATTTT.

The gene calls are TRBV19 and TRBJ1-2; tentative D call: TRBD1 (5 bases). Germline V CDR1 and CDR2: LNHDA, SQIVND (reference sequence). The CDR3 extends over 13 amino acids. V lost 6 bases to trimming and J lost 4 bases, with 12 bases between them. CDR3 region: CASRRTTVYGYTF. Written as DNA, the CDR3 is TGTGCCAGTAGGAGGACAACTGTCTATGGCTACACCTTC.

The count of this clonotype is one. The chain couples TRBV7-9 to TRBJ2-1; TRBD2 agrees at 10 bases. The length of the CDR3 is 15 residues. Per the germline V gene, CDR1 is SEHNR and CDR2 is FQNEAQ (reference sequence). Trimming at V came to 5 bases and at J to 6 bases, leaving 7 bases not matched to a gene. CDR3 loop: CASSQLAGPGNEQFF. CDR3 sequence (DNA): TGTGCCAGCAGCCAACTAGCGGGGCCAGGCAATGAGCAGTTCTTC.

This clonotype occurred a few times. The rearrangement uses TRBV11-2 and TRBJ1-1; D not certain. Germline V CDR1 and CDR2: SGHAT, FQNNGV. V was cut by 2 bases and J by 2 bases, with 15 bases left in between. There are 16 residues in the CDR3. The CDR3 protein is CASSLNPYPLNTEAFF. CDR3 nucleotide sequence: TGTGCCAGCAGCTTAAACCCATATCCCTTAAACACTGAAGCTTTCTTT.

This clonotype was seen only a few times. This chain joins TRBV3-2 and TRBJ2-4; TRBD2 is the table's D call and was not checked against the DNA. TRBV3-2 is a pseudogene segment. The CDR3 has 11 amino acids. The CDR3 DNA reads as TGTGCCAGCCTAGCGGGGCGGCTGTGGTACTTC. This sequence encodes CASLAGRLWYF.

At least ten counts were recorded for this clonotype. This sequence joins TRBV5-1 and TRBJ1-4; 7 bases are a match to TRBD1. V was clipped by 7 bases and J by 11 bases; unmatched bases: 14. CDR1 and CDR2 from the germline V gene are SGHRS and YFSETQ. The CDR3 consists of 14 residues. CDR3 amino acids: CASSEQGISGKLFF. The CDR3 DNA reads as TGCGCCAGCTCAGAACAGGGGATCTCAGGGAAACTGTTTTTT.

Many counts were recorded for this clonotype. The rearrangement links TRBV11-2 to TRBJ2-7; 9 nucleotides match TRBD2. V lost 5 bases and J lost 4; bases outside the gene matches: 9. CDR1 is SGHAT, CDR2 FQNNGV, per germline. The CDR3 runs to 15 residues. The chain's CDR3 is CASSPAGGRAYEQYF. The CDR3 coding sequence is TGTGCCAGCAGCCCAGCTGGCGGGAGGGCTTACGAGCAGTACTTC.

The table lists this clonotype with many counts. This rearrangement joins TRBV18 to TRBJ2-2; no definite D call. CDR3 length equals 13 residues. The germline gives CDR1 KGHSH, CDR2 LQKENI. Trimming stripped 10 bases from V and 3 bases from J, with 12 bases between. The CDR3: CATTNRDTGELFF. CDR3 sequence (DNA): TGTGCCACCACCAACAGAGACACCGGGGAGCTGTTTTTT.

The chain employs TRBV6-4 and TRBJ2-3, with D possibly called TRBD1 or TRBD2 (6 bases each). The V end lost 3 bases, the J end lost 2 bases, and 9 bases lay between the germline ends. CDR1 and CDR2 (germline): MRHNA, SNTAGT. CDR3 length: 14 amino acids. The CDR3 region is CASSEGGPTDTQYF. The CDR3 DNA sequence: TGTGCCAGCAGTGAGGGGGGCCCCACAGATACGCAGTATTTT.

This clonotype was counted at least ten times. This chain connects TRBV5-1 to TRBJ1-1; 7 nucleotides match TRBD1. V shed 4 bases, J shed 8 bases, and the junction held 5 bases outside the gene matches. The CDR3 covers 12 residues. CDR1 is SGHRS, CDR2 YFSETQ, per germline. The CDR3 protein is CASSPKTGEAFF. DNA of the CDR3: TGCGCCAGCAGCCCAAAGACAGGGGAAGCTTTCTTT.

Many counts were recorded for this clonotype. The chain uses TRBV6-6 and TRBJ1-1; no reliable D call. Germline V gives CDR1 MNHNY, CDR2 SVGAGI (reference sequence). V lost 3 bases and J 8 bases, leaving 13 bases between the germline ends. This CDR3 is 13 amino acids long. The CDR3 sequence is CASSYSGMGEAFF. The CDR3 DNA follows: TGTGCCAGCAGTTATTCCGGGATGGGGGAAGCTTTCTTT.

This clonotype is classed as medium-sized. The CDR3 DNA is TGTGCCAGCAGGACTTCCGCCCCGAACACTGAAGCTTTCTTT. It encodes CASRTSAPNTEAFF. The chain couples TRBV28 to TRBJ1-1; no reliable D call. The CDR3 spans 14 residues. Trimming removed 6 bases from V and 1 base from J, with 12 bases in between. Germline V gene lookup returns CDR1 MDHEN and CDR2 SYDVKM.

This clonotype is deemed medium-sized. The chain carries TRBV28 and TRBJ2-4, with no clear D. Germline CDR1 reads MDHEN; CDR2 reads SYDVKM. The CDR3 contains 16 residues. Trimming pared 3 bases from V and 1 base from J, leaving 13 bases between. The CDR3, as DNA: TGTGCCAGCAGTTTTCCAGGCAACCTTGCCAAAAACATTCAGTACTTC. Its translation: CASSFPGNLAKNIQYF.

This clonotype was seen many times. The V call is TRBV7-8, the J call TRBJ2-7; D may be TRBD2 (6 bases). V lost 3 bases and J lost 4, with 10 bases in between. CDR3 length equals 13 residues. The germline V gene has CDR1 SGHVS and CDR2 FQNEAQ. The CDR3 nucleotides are TGTGCCAGCAGCTTGCGGGGCGGGTACGAGCAGTACTTC. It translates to CASSLRGGYEQYF.

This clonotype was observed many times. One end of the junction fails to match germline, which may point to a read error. The CDR3 loop reads CASSFSGTSGRSF. The CDR3 DNA is TGTGCCAGCAGTTTTAGTGGGACTAGCGGGAGAAGTTTT. The chain carries TRBV7-2 and TRBJ2-3, with TRBD2 identical over 14 bases. Per the germline V gene, CDR1 is SGHTA and CDR2 is FQGNSA. The CDR3 loop spans 13 amino acids.

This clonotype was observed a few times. The CDR3 region has the DNA TGCGCCAGCAGCCAAGCGTTCACGCATGAGACCCAGTACTTC. This translates into CASSQAFTHETQYF. The rearrangement links TRBV4-1 to TRBJ2-5; D unclear. Germline V CDR1 and CDR2: MGHRA, YSYEKL. The CDR3 totals 14 residues. Trimming removed 1 base at V and 5 bases at J, with 11 bases between.

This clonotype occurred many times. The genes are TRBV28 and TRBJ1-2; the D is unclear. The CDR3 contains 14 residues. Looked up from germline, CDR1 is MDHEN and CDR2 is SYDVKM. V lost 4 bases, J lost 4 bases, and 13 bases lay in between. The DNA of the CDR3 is TGTGCCAGCAGTTCGGGCCCCCCCGTCTATGGCTACACCTTC. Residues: CASSSGPPVYGYTF.

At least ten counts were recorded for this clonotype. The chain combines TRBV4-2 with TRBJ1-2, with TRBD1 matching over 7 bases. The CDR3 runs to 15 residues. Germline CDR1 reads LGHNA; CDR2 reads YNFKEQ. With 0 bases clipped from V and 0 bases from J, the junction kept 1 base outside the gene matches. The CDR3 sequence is CASSQETGANYGYTF. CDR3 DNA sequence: TGTGCCAGCAGCCAAGAAACAGGGGCTAACTATGGCTACACCTTC.

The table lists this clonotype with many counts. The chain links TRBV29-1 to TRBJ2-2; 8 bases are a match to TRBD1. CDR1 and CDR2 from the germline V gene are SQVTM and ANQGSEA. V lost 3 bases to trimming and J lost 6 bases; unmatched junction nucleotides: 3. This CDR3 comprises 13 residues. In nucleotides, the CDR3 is TGCAGCGTTGATGGACAGGGTGCCGGGGAGCTGTTTTTT. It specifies CSVDGQGAGELFF.

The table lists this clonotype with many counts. The CDR3 DNA sequence: TGTGCCAGCAGTGATTTCCAGGGGACTAGCACAGATACGCAGTATTTT. Protein product: CASSDFQGTSTDTQYF. The chain recombines TRBV25-1 with TRBJ2-3; D tentatively reads TRBD1 or TRBD2 (6 bases each). The V gene's germline CDR1 is MGHDK and CDR2 SYGVNS. CDR3 size: 16 residues. The V gene lost 3 bases and the J gene lost 0 bases, with 13 bases spanning the gap.

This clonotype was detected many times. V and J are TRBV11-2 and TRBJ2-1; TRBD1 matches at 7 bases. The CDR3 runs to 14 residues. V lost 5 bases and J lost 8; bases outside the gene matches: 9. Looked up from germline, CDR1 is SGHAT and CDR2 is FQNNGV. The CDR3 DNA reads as TGTGCCAGCAGCCCCGAAGACAGGGTAGATGAGCAGTTCTTC. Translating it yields CASSPEDRVDEQFF.

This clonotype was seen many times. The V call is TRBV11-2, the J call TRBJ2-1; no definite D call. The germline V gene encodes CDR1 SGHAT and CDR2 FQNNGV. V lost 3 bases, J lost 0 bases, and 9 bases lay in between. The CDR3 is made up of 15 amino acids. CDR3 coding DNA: TGTGCCAGCAGCTTCCCCAAGGGCTCCTACAATGAGCAGTTCTTC. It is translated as CASSFPKGSYNEQFF.